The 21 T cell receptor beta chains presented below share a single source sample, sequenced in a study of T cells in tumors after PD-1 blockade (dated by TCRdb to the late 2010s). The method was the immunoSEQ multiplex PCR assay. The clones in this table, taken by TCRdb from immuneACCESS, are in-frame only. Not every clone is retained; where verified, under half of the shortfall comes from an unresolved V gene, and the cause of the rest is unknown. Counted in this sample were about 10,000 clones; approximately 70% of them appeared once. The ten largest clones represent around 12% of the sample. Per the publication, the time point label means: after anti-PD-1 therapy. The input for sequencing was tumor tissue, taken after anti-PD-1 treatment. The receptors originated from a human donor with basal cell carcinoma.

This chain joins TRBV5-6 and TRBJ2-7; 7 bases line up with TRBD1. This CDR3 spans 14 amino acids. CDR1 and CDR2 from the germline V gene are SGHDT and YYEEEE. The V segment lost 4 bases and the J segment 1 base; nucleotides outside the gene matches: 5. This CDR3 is CASSRLQGSYEQYF. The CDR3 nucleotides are TGTGCCAGCAGCCGCCTACAGGGGTCCTACGAGCAGTACTTC.

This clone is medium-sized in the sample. The CDR3 coding sequence is TGTGCCAGCAGTCCTCAGGGTTACAGCACAGATACGCAGTATTTT. Translated, it gives CASSPQGYSTDTQYF. V usage is TRBV28 and J usage is TRBJ2-3; D is perhaps TRBD1 (5 bases). Trimming took off 5 bases at V and 0 bases at J, with 12 bases between the two ends. This CDR3 comprises 15 residues. Per the germline V gene, CDR1 is MDHEN and CDR2 is SYDVKM.

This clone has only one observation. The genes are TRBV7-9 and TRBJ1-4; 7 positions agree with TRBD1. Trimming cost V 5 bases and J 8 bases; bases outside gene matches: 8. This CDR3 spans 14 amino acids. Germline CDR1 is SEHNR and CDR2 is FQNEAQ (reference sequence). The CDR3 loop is CASSHRDRGEKLFF. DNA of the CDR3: TGTGCCAGCAGCCACCGGGACAGAGGCGAAAAACTGTTTTTT.

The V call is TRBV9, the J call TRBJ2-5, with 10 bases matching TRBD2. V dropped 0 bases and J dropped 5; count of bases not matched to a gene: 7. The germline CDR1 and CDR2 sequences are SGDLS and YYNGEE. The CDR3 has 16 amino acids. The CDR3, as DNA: TGTGCCAGCAGCGTAGGGCTAGCGGGAGTGGCGGAGACCCAGTACTTC. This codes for CASSVGLAGVAETQYF.

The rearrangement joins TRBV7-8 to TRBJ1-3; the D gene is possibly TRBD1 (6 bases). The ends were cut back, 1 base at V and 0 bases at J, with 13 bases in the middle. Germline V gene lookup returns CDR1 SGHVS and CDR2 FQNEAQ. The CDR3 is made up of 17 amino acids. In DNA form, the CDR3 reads TGTGCCAGCAGCTTAGGAGGGACACGTTTCTCTGGAAACACCATATATTTT. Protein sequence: CASSLGGTRFSGNTIYF.

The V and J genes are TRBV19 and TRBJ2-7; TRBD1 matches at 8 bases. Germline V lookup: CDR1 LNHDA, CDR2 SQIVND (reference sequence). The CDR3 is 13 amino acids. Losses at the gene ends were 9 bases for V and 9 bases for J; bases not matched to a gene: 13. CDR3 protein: CASGPGGRSTQYF. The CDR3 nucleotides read TGTGCCAGCGGACCAGGGGGCCGGTCAACGCAGTACTTC.

The CDR3 sequence is CASSETQGETQYF. The CDR3 DNA reads TGTGCCAGCAGTGAAACGCAGGGCGAGACCCAGTACTTC. The chain carries TRBV6-1 and TRBJ2-5; D possibly corresponds to TRBD1 (5 bases). Germline V lookup: CDR1 MNHNS, CDR2 SASEGT. This CDR3 comprises 13 residues. V lost 2 bases, J lost 5 bases, and 9 bases lay in between.

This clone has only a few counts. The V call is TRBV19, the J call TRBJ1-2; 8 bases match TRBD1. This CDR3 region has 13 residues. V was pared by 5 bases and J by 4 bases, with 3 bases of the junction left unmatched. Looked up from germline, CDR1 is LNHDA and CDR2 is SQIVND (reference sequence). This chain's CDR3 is CASSVQGVYGYTF. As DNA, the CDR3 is TGTGCCAGTAGTGTACAGGGGGTCTATGGCTACACCTTC.

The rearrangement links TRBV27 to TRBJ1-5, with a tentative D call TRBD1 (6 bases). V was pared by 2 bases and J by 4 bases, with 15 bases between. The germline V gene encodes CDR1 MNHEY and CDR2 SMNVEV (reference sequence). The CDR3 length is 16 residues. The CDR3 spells CASSLQGLWGNQPQHF. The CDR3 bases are TGTGCCAGCAGTTTACAGGGGCTTTGGGGGAATCAGCCCCAGCATTTT.

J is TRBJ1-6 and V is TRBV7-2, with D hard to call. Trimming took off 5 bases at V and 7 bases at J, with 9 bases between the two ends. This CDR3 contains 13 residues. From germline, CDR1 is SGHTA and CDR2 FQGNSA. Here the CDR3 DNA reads TGTGCCAGCAGCCCTCGACCCAATTCACCCCTCCACTTT. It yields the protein CASSPRPNSPLHF.

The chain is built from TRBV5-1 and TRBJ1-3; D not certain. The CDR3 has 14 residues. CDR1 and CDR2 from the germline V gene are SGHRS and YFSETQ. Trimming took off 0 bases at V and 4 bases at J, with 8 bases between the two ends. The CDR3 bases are TGCGCCAGCAGCTTGGAGGGAACCGGAAACACCATATATTTT. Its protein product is CASSLEGTGNTIYF.

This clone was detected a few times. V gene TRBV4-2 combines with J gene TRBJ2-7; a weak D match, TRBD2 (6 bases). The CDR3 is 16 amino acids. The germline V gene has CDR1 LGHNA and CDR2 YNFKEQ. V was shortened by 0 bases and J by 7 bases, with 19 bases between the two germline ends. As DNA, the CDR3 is TGTGCCAGCAGCCAAGAGGTCGGGGACTTACCTCTTGAGCAGTACTTC. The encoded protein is CASSQEVGDLPLEQYF.

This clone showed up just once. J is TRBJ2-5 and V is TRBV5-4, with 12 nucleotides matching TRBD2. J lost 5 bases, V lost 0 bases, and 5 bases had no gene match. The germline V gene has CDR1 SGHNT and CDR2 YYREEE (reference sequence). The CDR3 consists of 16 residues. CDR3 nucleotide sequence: TGTGCCAGCAGCTTGGGACTAGCGGGAGATCAGGAGACCCAGTACTTC. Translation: CASSLGLAGDQETQYF.

The CDR3 here is CASSYSLDGAETQYF. The CDR3 coding sequence is TGTGCCAGCAGTTACTCACTCGACGGCGCAGAGACCCAGTACTTC. The V call is TRBV6-5, the J call TRBJ2-5; no reliable D call. Germline-derived CDR1 and CDR2 are MNHEY and SVGAGI. Deletions cut 0 bases from V and 4 bases from J, with 12 bases between. This CDR3 contains 15 residues.

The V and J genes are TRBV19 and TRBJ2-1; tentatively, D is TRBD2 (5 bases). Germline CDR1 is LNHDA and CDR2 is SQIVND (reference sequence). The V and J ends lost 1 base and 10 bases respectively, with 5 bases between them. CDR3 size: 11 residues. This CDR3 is CASSIAGEQFF. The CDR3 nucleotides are TGTGCCAGTAGTATAGCGGGGGAGCAGTTCTTC.

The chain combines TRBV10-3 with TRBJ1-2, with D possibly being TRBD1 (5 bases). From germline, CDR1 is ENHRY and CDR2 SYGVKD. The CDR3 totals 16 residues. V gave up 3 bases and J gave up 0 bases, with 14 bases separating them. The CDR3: CAISDQGIGTNYGYTF. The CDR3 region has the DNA TGTGCCATCAGTGACCAGGGTATCGGGACTAACTATGGCTACACCTTC.

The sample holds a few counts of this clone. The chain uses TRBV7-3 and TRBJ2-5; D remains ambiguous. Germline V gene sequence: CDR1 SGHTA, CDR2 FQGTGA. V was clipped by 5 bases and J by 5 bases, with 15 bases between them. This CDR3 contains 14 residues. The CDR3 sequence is CASSPGHDGETQYF. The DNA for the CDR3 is TGTGCCAGCAGCCCCGGGCATGATGGCGAGACCCAGTACTTC.

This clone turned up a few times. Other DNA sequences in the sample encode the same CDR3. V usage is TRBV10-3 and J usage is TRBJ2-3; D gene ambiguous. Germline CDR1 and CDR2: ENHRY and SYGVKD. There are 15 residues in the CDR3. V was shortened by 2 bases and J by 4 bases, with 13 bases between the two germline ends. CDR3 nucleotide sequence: TGTGCCATCAGTGAGGGCCAGGCGGACGCAGATACGCAGTATTTT. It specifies CAISEGQADADTQYF.

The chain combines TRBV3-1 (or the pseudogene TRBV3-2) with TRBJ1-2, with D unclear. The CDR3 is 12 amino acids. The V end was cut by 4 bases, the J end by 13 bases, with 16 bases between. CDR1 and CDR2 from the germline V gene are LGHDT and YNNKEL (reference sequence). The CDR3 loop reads CASSLGPISGTF. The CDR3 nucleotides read TGTGCCAGCAGCCTCGGACCGATCTCCGGCACCTTC.

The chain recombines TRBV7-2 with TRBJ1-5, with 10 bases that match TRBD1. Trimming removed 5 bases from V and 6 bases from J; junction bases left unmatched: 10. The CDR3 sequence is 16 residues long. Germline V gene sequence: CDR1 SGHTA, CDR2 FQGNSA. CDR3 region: CASSQGRTGGAQPQHF. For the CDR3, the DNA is TGTGCCAGCAGCCAGGGGCGGACAGGGGGAGCTCAGCCCCAGCATTTT.

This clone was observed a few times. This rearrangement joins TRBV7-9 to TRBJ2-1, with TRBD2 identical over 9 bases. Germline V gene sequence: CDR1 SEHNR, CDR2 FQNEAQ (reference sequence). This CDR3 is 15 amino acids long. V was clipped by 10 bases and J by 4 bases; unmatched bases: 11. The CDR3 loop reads CATRGGGALYNEQFF. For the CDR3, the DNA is TGTGCCACCCGGGGCGGGGGGGCTCTATACAATGAGCAGTTCTTC.